Described below is a single TCR beta chain sequence and its context. The CDR3 runs to 17 residues. Trimming removed 5 bases from V and 2 bases from J; junction bases left unmatched: 11. Per the germline V gene, CDR1 is SGHTA and CDR2 is FQGNSA. This entry is derived from a study of T cell responses to AZD1222 COVID-19 vaccine. Measured with immunoSEQ multiplex PCR; TCRdb has only the in-frame clones, and not every one. The table lists around 44,000 clones, 80% to 90% of them singletons, with 6.5% to 8.5% in the top ten. The specimen was peripheral blood, collected 28 days after the second AZD1222 dose. The chain uses TRBV7-2 and TRBJ2-5; 10 nucleotides align to TRBD2. The sequence was obtained from an adult who received the AZD1222 COVID-19 vaccine. The CDR3: CASSGTLAGTLQETQYF. The CDR3 DNA is TGTGCCAGCAGCGGCACACTAGCGGGGACACTTCAAGAGACCCAGTACTTC.